The T cell receptor (beta chain) under discussion was sequenced for a study of blood T cell repertoires in COVID-19. This clone was observed a handful of times. In the authors' methods: From reference gene primer amplification, estimates of nucleated cell counts were derived. The data were produced by immunoSEQ multiplex PCR, yet TCRdb's version contains in-frame clones alone and is incomplete. Clonal size and the V and J genes are those of that table, whereas D and trimming came from the DNA. The table shows about 400,000 clones, with around 89% occurring only once. The source of this sequence is a middle-aged man with acute or convalescent COVID-19. The sample was peripheral blood.

Here the CDR3 DNA reads TGTGCCAGCAGCCCGAAAGACAGGCGCTCCTACAATGAGCAGTTCTTC. This encodes CASSPKDRRSYNEQFF. This chain joins TRBV11-1 and TRBJ2-1; D may be TRBD1 (6 bases). Trimming took 5 bases from V and 0 from J, leaving 14 bases between them. The CDR3 covers 16 residues. Germline V CDR1 and CDR2: SGHAT, FQDESV (reference sequence).